These 30 T cell receptor beta chains share one sample of origin, sequenced in a study of T cell responses to AZD1222 COVID-19 vaccine. The protocol was immunoSEQ multiplex PCR, while the TCRdb copy is restricted to in-frame clones and leaves out a portion. In the table there are roughly 190,000 clones, around 94% of which are singletons. Material: peripheral blood, obtained on day 0 of AZD1222 vaccination. Source of these receptors: an adult in good health.

This clone has just a few counts. The chain recombines TRBV2 with TRBJ1-1, with TRBD1 matching 7 bases. V trimming: 8 bases; J trimming: 10 bases; junction bases outside the gene matches: 4. CDR1 is SNHLY and CDR2 is FYNNEI in the germline V gene. This CDR3 spans 10 amino acids. CDR3 DNA sequence: TGTGCCAGCGCAGGGGGGGGAGCTTTCTTT. This gives the protein CASAGGGAFF.

This clone was seen just once. The J gene is TRBJ1-2, the V gene TRBV6-5, with D maybe TRBD1 (6 bases). The CDR3 has 11 amino acids. V lost 8 bases to trimming and J lost 5 bases, with 9 bases between them. Germline V gives CDR1 MNHEY, CDR2 SVGAGI. The CDR3 region is CASQGMYGYTF. CDR3 DNA: TGTGCCAGCCAGGGGATGTATGGCTACACCTTC.

The chain combines TRBV10-3 with TRBJ1-2, with a tentative D call TRBD1 (5 bases). CDR1 and CDR2 from the germline V gene are ENHRY and SYGVKD. This CDR3 is built from 16 residues. V lost 4 bases, J lost 8 bases, and 23 bases lay in between. The CDR3 nucleotides read TGTGCCATCAGTGGAATGGGTACAGGCGCTCAGGGAGGCTACACCTTC. Its translation: CAISGMGTGAQGGYTF.

The chain carries TRBV19 and TRBJ2-1; tentatively, D is TRBD1 (5 bases). The V end was cut by 3 bases, the J end by 9 bases, with 18 bases between. In germline, CDR1 is LNHDA, CDR2 SQIVND (reference sequence). The CDR3 has 15 residues. The CDR3 reads CASSMAGQLLREQFF. For the CDR3, the DNA is TGTGCCAGTAGTATGGCAGGGCAACTCCTTCGTGAGCAGTTCTTC.

This clone was observed a single time. The V gene is TRBV6-5, the J gene TRBJ2-7; D not resolved. Trimming took 6 bases from V and 3 from J, leaving 12 bases between them. Germline loops: CDR1 MNHEY, CDR2 SVGAGI. CDR3 length: 13 residues. The CDR3 DNA sequence: TGTGCCAGCAGAGGCCTGCCCTACTACGAGCAGTACTTC. Amino acids: CASRGLPYYEQYF.

This clone showed up just once. The V gene is TRBV5-5, the J gene TRBJ1-1; maybe TRBD1 (6 bases). The CDR3 is made up of 16 amino acids. The germline CDR1 and CDR2 sequences are SGHKS and YYEKEE (reference sequence). Trimming cost V 4 bases and J 2 bases, with 18 bases left between them. This chain's CDR3 is CASSPPAGQINTEAFF. The CDR3 bases are TGTGCCAGCAGCCCTCCTGCAGGACAGATAAACACTGAAGCTTTCTTT. The variable domain in full, with the rest retrieved from reference TRBV5-5 and TRBJ1-1, is DAGVTQSPTHLIKTRGQQVTLRCSPISGHKSVSWYQQVLGQGPQFIFQYYEKEERGRGNFPDRFSARQFPNYSSELNVNALLLGDSALYLCASSPPAGQINTEAFFGQGTRLTVV.

The chain has TRBV29-1 and TRBJ2-1; 9 bases align to TRBD2. Trimming cost V 2 bases and J 10 bases; bases outside gene matches: 12. The CDR3 sequence is 15 residues long. CDR1 SQVTM and CDR2 ANQGSEA come from the germline V gene. The CDR3 loop reads CSVELAGGVSGEQFF. CDR3 nucleotides: TGCAGCGTTGAACTGGCGGGGGGGGTCTCGGGCGAGCAGTTCTTC.

The chain has TRBV28 and TRBJ2-2; 7 nucleotides align to TRBD1. CDR1 MDHEN and CDR2 SYDVKM come from the germline V gene. The CDR3 contains 14 residues. Unmatched junction bases numbered 6, after V lost 5 bases and J lost 6 bases. CDR3 DNA: TGTGCCAGCAGTATCGGGACAGTAGCCGGGGAGCTGTTTTTT. This encodes CASSIGTVAGELFF.

This clone was observed once. CDR3 DNA sequence: TGTGCCAGCAGCAAATGGACGACAGGGCCTCTGAGCTCCTATAATTCACCCCTCCACTTT. Translation gives CASSKWTTGPLSSYNSPLHF. The chain couples TRBV21-1 to TRBJ1-6; TRBD1 was called by the table and not checked on the DNA. TRBV21-1 counts as a pseudogene. The CDR3 length is 20 residues.

The chain is built from TRBV20-1 and TRBJ2-1, with D hard to call. CDR3 length: 11 residues. The germline CDR1 and CDR2 sequences are DFQATT and SNEGSKA (reference sequence). V lost 1 base, J lost 8 bases, and 6 bases lay in between. DNA for the CDR3: TGCAGTGCTAGAGGGGGTGATGAGCAGTTCTTC. This translates into CSARGGDEQFF.

This sequence joins TRBV27 and TRBJ2-5, with D possibly matching TRBD2 (5 bases). Germline CDR1 is MNHEY and CDR2 is SMNVEV (reference sequence). V was pared by 5 bases and J by 5 bases, with 15 bases between. The CDR3 extends over 14 amino acids. The chain's CDR3 is CASSPTKGGETQYF. CDR3 sequence (DNA): TGTGCCAGCAGTCCCACGAAGGGCGGGGAGACCCAGTACTTC.

This sequence joins TRBV25-1 and TRBJ1-2, with 7 nucleotides matching TRBD1. J lost 4 bases, V lost 3 bases, and 5 bases had no gene match. The germline V gene encodes CDR1 MGHDK and CDR2 SYGVNS. This CDR3 is 14 amino acids long. CDR3: CASSELGQAYGYTF. For the CDR3, the DNA is TGTGCCAGCAGTGAGCTCGGACAGGCCTATGGCTACACCTTC.

J is TRBJ2-1 and V is TRBV5-4, with TRBD1 as a possible D gene (5 bases). Trimming shortened V by 4 bases and J by 0 bases, and 14 bases separated the two germline ends. The CDR3 is made up of 16 amino acids. CDR1 and CDR2 from the germline V gene are SGHNT and YYREEE (reference sequence). The CDR3, as DNA: TGTGCCAGCAGCGAGACCGGACACACCTCCTACAATGAGCAGTTCTTC. Encoded protein: CASSETGHTSYNEQFF.

For this clone: The germline gene is not matched at one end of the junction; a read error may be the cause. Other DNA sequences in this sample translate to the same CDR3. The rearrangement joins TRBV7-9 to TRBJ2-5; TRBD2 aligns across 11 bases. This CDR3 spans 14 amino acids. The germline gives CDR1 SEHNR, CDR2 FQNEAQ (reference sequence). CDR3 residues: CASSLAGGQETQYF. The CDR3 DNA sequence: TGTGCCAGCAGCCTAGCGGGGGGACAAGAGACCCAGTACTTC.

This rearrangement joins TRBV19 to TRBJ1-5, with a tentative D call TRBD1 (6 bases). The CDR3 extends over 14 amino acids. V was shortened by 9 bases and J by 0 bases, with 12 bases between the two germline ends. Germline CDR1 and CDR2: LNHDA and SQIVND (reference sequence). CDR3 loop: CASSDRSSNQPQHF. DNA of the CDR3: TGTGCCAGCTCTGACAGGAGTAGCAATCAGCCCCAGCATTTT. Based on the CDR3 plus reference TRBV19 and TRBJ1-5, the full variable domain is DGGITQSPKYLFRKEGQNVTLSCEQNLNHDAMYWYRQDPGQGLRLIYYSQIVNDFQKGDIAEGYSVSREKKESFPLTVTSAQKNPTAFYLCASSDRSSNQPQHFGDGTRLSIL.

The rearrangement links TRBV7-8 to TRBJ1-2; D is perhaps TRBD1 (5 bases). CDR1 is SGHVS and CDR2 is FQNEAQ in the germline V gene. There are 16 residues in the CDR3. V dropped 1 base and J dropped 5 bases, with 17 bases sitting between them. The CDR3 DNA is TGTGCCAGCAGCTTAGGCGGTCAGGGTATTCGATATGGCTACACCTTC. Protein sequence: CASSLGGQGIRYGYTF.

This chain connects TRBV18 to TRBJ2-4; possibly TRBD2 for D (6 bases). The CDR3 spans 13 residues. Between the trimmed V and J ends, which lost 3 bases and 7 bases, there was a span of 10 bases. Germline CDR1 reads KGHSH; CDR2 reads LQKENI. CDR3 DNA: TGTGCCAGCTCACCGGAAGGGAGGAACATTCAGTACTTC. Translated, it gives CASSPEGRNIQYF.

The chain employs TRBV7-6 and TRBJ2-7, with TRBD1 identical over 10 bases. J was trimmed by 1 base and V by 5 bases; bases with no gene match: 5. Germline-derived CDR1 and CDR2 are SGHVS and FNYEAQ. CDR3 length equals 15 residues. CDR3 in amino acids: CASSMGQGKSYEQYF. DNA for the CDR3: TGTGCCAGCAGCATGGGACAGGGGAAGTCCTACGAGCAGTACTTC.

This clone has only one observation. V is TRBV5-1 and J is TRBJ2-3; 8 bases match TRBD1. V gave up 4 bases and J gave up 0 bases; unmatched junction bases: 10. Germline-derived CDR1 and CDR2 are SGHRS and YFSETQ. This CDR3 region has 17 residues. CDR3 sequence reads: CASSMGQAVGSTDTQYF. CDR3 bases: TGCGCCAGCAGCATGGGACAGGCCGTTGGGAGCACAGATACGCAGTATTTT.

The count of this clone is one. This sequence joins TRBV6-6 and TRBJ1-3, with a tentative D call TRBD1 (5 bases). Trimming stripped 8 bases from V and 0 bases from J, with 14 bases between. Germline V gene sequence: CDR1 MNHNY, CDR2 SVGAGI (reference sequence). The CDR3 runs to 15 residues. The chain's CDR3 is CASGGTVNSGNTIYF. The CDR3 region has the DNA TGTGCCAGCGGGGGGACGGTGAACTCTGGAAACACCATATATTTT.

CDR3 sequence reads: CASSMGEAGETQYF. As DNA, the CDR3 is TGCGCCAGCAGCATGGGAGAGGCCGGAGAGACCCAGTACTTC. V and J are TRBV5-1 and TRBJ2-5; a possible D gene is TRBD2 (5 bases). Germline V gene sequence: CDR1 SGHRS, CDR2 YFSETQ. The length of the CDR3 is 14 residues. V lost 4 bases to trimming and J lost 4 bases, with 14 bases between them.

The chain recombines TRBV6-5 with TRBJ1-2; no firm D call. The germline CDR1 and CDR2 sequences are MNHEY and SVGAGI. CDR3 length: 14 amino acids. V was cut by 4 bases and J by 8 bases, with 17 bases left in between. Here the CDR3 reads CASSSSSQASGYTF. DNA of the CDR3: TGTGCCAGCAGTTCTTCAAGTCAGGCGAGCGGCTACACCTTC.

The chain uses TRBV18 and TRBJ1-1; no firm D call. Deletions cut 2 bases from V and 1 base from J, with 5 bases between. The CDR3 has 13 residues. Germline V gene data show CDR1 as KGHSH and CDR2 as LQKENI. The DNA for the CDR3 is TGTGCCAGCTCACCATCAGCGAACACTGAAGCTTTCTTT. This codes for CASSPSANTEAFF.

The V and J genes are TRBV5-1 and TRBJ1-2, with 7 bases that match TRBD1. V was clipped by 1 base and J by 6 bases; unmatched bases: 3. This CDR3 contains 13 residues. Germline assignment: CDR1 SGHRS and CDR2 YFSETQ. CDR3 nucleotides: TGCGCCAGCAGCTTGATTACAGGGGATGGCTACACCTTC. This sequence encodes CASSLITGDGYTF.

The gene calls are TRBV19 and TRBJ2-7, with 8 positions matching TRBD1. The CDR3 consists of 13 residues. After removal of 8 bases from V and 2 bases from J, the junction contained 5 bases not matched to a gene. The germline V gene encodes CDR1 LNHDA and CDR2 SQIVND (reference sequence). This CDR3 is CASRPQGAYEQYF. CDR3 coding DNA: TGTGCCAGTCGCCCACAGGGGGCCTACGAGCAGTACTTC. Full variable domain (outside the CDR3, taken from reference TRBV19 and TRBJ2-7): DGGITQSPKYLFRKEGQNVTLSCEQNLNHDAMYWYRQDPGQGLRLIYYSQIVNDFQKGDIAEGYSVSREKKESFPLTVTSAQKNPTAFYLCASRPQGAYEQYFGPGTRLTVT.

This chain joins TRBV11-2 and TRBJ2-1, with D uncertain. V lost 3 bases, J lost 3 bases, and 12 bases lay in between. The CDR3 consists of 15 residues. The germline gives CDR1 SGHAT, CDR2 FQNNGV. The chain's CDR3 is CASSLAHMDYNEQFF. CDR3 sequence (DNA): TGTGCCAGCAGCTTGGCTCACATGGACTACAATGAGCAGTTCTTC.

The chain employs TRBV12-3 or TRBV12-4 and TRBJ1-1; no firm D call. Trimming removed 7 bases from V and 5 bases from J, with 14 bases in between. There are 13 residues in the CDR3. The CDR3 reads CASTLAGGTEAFF. CDR3 DNA sequence: TGTGCCAGCACCCTGGCCGGTGGGACTGAAGCTTTCTTT.

The J gene is TRBJ2-3, the V gene TRBV4-2, with a weak D call TRBD2 (6 bases). Per the germline V gene, CDR1 is LGHNA and CDR2 is YNFKEQ. The V end lost 1 base, the J end lost 0 bases, and 17 bases lay between the germline ends. CDR3 size: 18 residues. CDR3 residues: CASSQARGGGISTDTQYF. In DNA, the CDR3 is TGTGCCAGCAGCCAAGCCCGGGGAGGCGGTATTAGCACAGATACGCAGTATTTT.

This chain uses TRBV9 with TRBJ1-5; tentatively, D is TRBD1 (5 bases). The V gene's germline CDR1 is SGDLS and CDR2 YYNGEE. The CDR3 consists of 15 residues. The ends were cut back, 4 bases at V and 7 bases at J, with 18 bases in the middle. For the CDR3, the DNA is TGTGCCAGCAGCCCGGAAGCAGGGACGCGACAGCCCCAGCATTTT. Encoded protein: CASSPEAGTRQPQHF. Full variable domain (missing parts from reference TRBV9 and TRBJ1-5): DSGVTQTPKHLITATGQRVTLRCSPRSGDLSVYWYQQSLDQGLQFLIQYYNGEERAKGNILERFSAQQFPDLHSELNLSSLELGDSALYFCASSPEAGTRQPQHFGDGTRLSIL.

This chain joins TRBV19 and TRBJ2-6; D is unclear. V dropped 1 base and J dropped 0 bases, with 4 bases sitting between them. CDR1 and CDR2 from the germline V gene are LNHDA and SQIVND (reference sequence). The CDR3 covers 15 residues. CDR3 loop: CASSIVFSGANVLTF. The CDR3, as DNA: TGTGCCAGTAGTATAGTTTTCTCTGGGGCCAACGTCCTGACTTTC.